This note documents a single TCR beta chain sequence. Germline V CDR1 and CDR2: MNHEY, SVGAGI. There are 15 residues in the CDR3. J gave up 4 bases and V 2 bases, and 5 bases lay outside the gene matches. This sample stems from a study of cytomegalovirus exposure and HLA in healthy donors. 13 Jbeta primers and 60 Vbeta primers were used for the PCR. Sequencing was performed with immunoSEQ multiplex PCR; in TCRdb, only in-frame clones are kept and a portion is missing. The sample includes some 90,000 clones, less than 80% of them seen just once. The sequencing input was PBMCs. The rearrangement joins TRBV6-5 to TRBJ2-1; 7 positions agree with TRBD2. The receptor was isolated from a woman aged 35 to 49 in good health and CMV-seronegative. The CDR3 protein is CASSYGTKTYNEQFF. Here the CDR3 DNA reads TGTGCCAGCAGTTACGGGACTAAAACTTACAATGAGCAGTTCTTC.